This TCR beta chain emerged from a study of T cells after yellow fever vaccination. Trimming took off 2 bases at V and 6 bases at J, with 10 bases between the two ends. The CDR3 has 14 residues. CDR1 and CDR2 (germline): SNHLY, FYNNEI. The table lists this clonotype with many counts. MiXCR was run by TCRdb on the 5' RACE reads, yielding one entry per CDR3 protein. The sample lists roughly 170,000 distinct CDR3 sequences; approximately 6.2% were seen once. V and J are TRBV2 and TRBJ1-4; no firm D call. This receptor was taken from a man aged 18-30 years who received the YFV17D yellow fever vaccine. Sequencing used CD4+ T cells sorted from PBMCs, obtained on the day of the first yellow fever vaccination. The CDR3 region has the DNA TGTGCCAGCAGTGAAACCAGGCAACATGAAAAACTGTTTTTT. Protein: CASSETRQHEKLFF. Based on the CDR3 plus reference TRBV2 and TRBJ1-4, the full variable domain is EPEVTQTPSHQVTQMGQEVILRCVPISNHLYFYWYRQILGQKVEFLVSFYNNEISEKSEIFDDQFSVERPDGSNFTLKIRSTKLEDSAMYFCASSETRQHEKLFFGSGTQLSVL.